The 32 T cell receptor beta chains below all came from one sample that was sequenced in a study of molecular identifiers for immune sequencing clone quantification. TCRdb re-analysed the PCR reads in MiXCR, keeping a single row per CDR3 protein. The sample yields around 480,000 distinct CDR3 sequences, roughly 25% seen once. The sequencing input was naive CD8+ T cells from blood, with Jurkat cell RNA spiked in. Specified subset: FACS-sorted CD8+CD4-CCR7+CD45RA+ naive T cells. The receptors derive from a human donor in good health. Some libraries in this study had Jurkat cell RNA spiked in.

This clonotype has at least ten counts. This chain links TRBV6-2 or TRBV6-3 with TRBJ1-1; the D gene is possibly TRBD1 (6 bases). From germline, CDR1 is MNHEY and CDR2 SVGEGT. The V end lost 10 bases, the J end lost 7 bases, and 13 bases lay between the germline ends. There are 11 residues in the CDR3. The CDR3 DNA reads as TGTGCCACCAAGACAGGCGATGAAGCTTTCTTT. It is translated as CATKTGDEAFF.

The chain carries TRBV7-9 and TRBJ2-3; no clear D gene. Between the trimmed V and J ends, which lost 2 bases and 4 bases, there was a span of 7 bases. Germline-derived CDR1 and CDR2 are SEHNR and FQNEAQ (reference sequence). The CDR3 is made up of 13 amino acids. The CDR3 reads CASSLYPADTQYF. The DNA for the CDR3 is TGTGCCAGCAGCTTATACCCGGCAGATACGCAGTATTTT.

V is TRBV2 and J is TRBJ2-1; D remains unclear. Germline CDR1 and CDR2: SNHLY and FYNNEI. V was clipped by 2 bases and J by 12 bases, with 17 bases between them. The CDR3 spans 14 residues. The CDR3 is CASSEISSVDVQFF. In DNA form, the CDR3 reads TGTGCCAGCAGTGAAATTAGCTCGGTCGATGTGCAGTTCTTC.

The V gene is TRBV19, the J gene TRBJ1-5, with D hard to call. The CDR3 loop spans 13 amino acids. V dropped 1 base and J dropped 5 bases, with 6 bases sitting between them. CDR1 and CDR2 from the germline V gene are LNHDA and SQIVND (reference sequence). The CDR3 DNA is TGTGCCAGTAGTATAGTCACTGATCAGCCCCAGCATTTT. Residues: CASSIVTDQPQHF. The full variable domain, completed using reference TRBV19 and TRBJ1-5, is DGGITQSPKYLFRKEGQNVTLSCEQNLNHDAMYWYRQDPGQGLRLIYYSQIVNDFQKGDIAEGYSVSREKKESFPLTVTSAQKNPTAFYLCASSIVTDQPQHFGDGTRLSIL.

This chain links TRBV19 with TRBJ1-1; D may be TRBD1 (5 bases). V lost 1 base and J lost 5, with 14 bases in between. Looked up from germline, CDR1 is LNHDA and CDR2 is SQIVND (reference sequence). The CDR3 is 15 residues long. CDR3 sequence reads: CASSIALGVATEAFF. The CDR3, as DNA: TGTGCCAGTAGTATAGCGTTGGGGGTCGCGACTGAAGCTTTCTTT.

In this sample, this clonotype turned up many times. The chain links TRBV29-1 to TRBJ2-2; D tentatively reads TRBD1 or TRBD2 (5 bases each). This CDR3 region has 14 residues. V was clipped by 6 bases and J by 6 bases, with 17 bases between them. From germline, CDR1 is SQVTM and CDR2 ANQGSEA. CDR3 residues: CSVSGTSNSGELFF. The DNA of the CDR3 is TGCAGCGTGTCGGGGACCAGCAATTCCGGGGAGCTGTTTTTT.

As regards this clonotype: Given a much more abundant clone one base away, this may be a read error. The rearrangement links TRBV20-1 to TRBJ2-7, with a tentative D call TRBD1 (6 bases). V was clipped by 6 bases and J by 1 base, with 13 bases between them. The germline gives CDR1 DFQATT, CDR2 SNEGSKA (reference sequence). The CDR3 consists of 13 residues. In nucleotides, the CDR3 is TGCAGTGCAGGGACAAGACAATCCTACGAGCAGTACTTC. Its translation: CSAGTRQSYEQYF.

This clonotype occurred many times. The chain employs TRBV2 and TRBJ2-3; 7 positions match TRBD1. This CDR3 comprises 16 residues. J gave up 5 bases and V 3 bases, and 11 bases lay outside the gene matches. The germline gives CDR1 SNHLY, CDR2 FYNNEI. The CDR3 loop is CASSEIATGMRDTQYF. CDR3 DNA: TGTGCCAGCAGTGAGATCGCGACAGGGATGAGAGATACGCAGTATTTT. The whole variable domain, remainder taken from reference TRBV2 and TRBJ2-3, is EPEVTQTPSHQVTQMGQEVILRCVPISNHLYFYWYRQILGQKVEFLVSFYNNEISEKSEIFDDQFSVERPDGSNFTLKIRSTKLEDSAMYFCASSEIATGMRDTQYFGPGTRLTVL.

This clonotype was seen ten or more times. The chain links TRBV11-2 to TRBJ2-3; weak D call: TRBD1 (5 bases). CDR1 is SGHAT, CDR2 FQNNGV, per germline. The V and J ends lost 2 bases and 2 bases respectively, with 11 bases between them. This CDR3 is built from 15 residues. The CDR3, as DNA: TGTGCCAGCAGCTTAACAGGTCTGGACACAGATACGCAGTATTTT. This codes for CASSLTGLDTDTQYF.

A word on this clonotype: The junction departs from the called germline gene at one end, perhaps through a read error. This chain joins TRBV7-9 and TRBJ2-7; D possibly corresponds to TRBD2 (5 bases). This CDR3 comprises 16 residues. Germline assignment: CDR1 SEHNR and CDR2 FQNEAQ (reference sequence). The CDR3 sequence is CAGSLVAGLTTYEQYF. CDR3 DNA: TGTGCCGGCAGCTTAGTCGCGGGTTTAACTACCTACGAGCAGTACTTC.

This clonotype was seen once. The CDR3 end shows no conserved phenylalanine or tryptophan, and so a read error is likely. The chain combines TRBV5-8 with TRBJ2-5, with 11 bases aligning to TRBD1. Germline-derived CDR1 and CDR2 are SGHTS and YDEGEE. There are 16 residues in the CDR3. As DNA, the CDR3 is TGTGCCAGCAGCTTGGGGACAGGGGGCCTCCAAGAGACTCAGTACTCC. Amino acid sequence: CASSLGTGGLQETQYS.

The V and J genes are TRBV13 and TRBJ2-7; 7 bases align to TRBD2. Germline values: CDR1 PRHDT, CDR2 FYEKMQ (reference sequence). J lost 6 bases, V lost 5 bases, and 7 bases had no gene match. The CDR3 contains 13 residues. The CDR3 reads CASSQMGGFEQYF. The CDR3 DNA sequence: TGTGCCAGCAGCCAAATGGGGGGGTTCGAGCAGTACTTC.

For this clonotype: This may stem from a read error, because a much larger clone lies one nucleotide away. This chain connects TRBV14 to TRBJ1-1, with D possibly TRBD1 on 5 matching bases. The CDR3 has 16 residues. CDR1 is SGHDN, CDR2 FVKESK, per germline. The V gene lost 4 bases and the J gene lost 6 bases, with 21 bases spanning the gap. The CDR3 DNA reads TGTGCCAGCAGCCCGGTGCGGGACGAGAGCACTCCTGAAGCTTTCTTT. Translating it yields CASSPVRDESTPEAFF.

This clonotype has at least ten counts. The rearrangement links TRBV29-1 to TRBJ2-6; D gene ambiguous. Trimming removed 3 bases at V and 1 base at J, with 10 bases between. From germline, CDR1 is SQVTM and CDR2 ANQGSEA. This CDR3 is 15 amino acids long. CDR3 loop: CSVELVGSGANVLTF. The CDR3 DNA sequence: TGCAGCGTTGAGTTGGTGGGGTCTGGGGCCAACGTCCTGACTTTC.

This clonotype was recorded many times. The rearrangement joins TRBV6-6 to TRBJ2-6; the match to TRBD1 covers 7 bases. J was trimmed by 1 base and V by 5 bases; bases with no gene match: 5. The CDR3 length is 16 residues. Germline values: CDR1 MNHNY, CDR2 SVGAGI (reference sequence). CDR3 sequence (DNA): TGTGCCAGCAGTCCCCGACAGGGATCTGGGGCCAACGTCCTGACTTTC. It specifies CASSPRQGSGANVLTF.

In this sample, this clonotype turned up a few times. The chain carries TRBV7-9 and TRBJ2-7; D is possibly TRBD2 (7 bases). Trimming shortened V by 4 bases and J by 5 bases, and 12 bases separated the two germline ends. The CDR3 contains 13 residues. CDR1 SEHNR and CDR2 FQNEAQ come from the germline V gene (reference sequence). CDR3 region: CASSSRGAHEQYF. As DNA, the CDR3 is TGTGCCAGCAGCTCCCGGGGGGCCCACGAGCAGTACTTC.

This clonotype was recorded at least ten times. The chain couples TRBV14 to TRBJ1-4; no definite D call. The CDR3 has 13 amino acids. CDR1 is SGHDN and CDR2 is FVKESK in the germline V gene. The V and J ends lost 3 bases and 11 bases respectively, with 13 bases between them. CDR3 amino acids: CASSHPGMRKLFF. CDR3 DNA sequence: TGTGCCAGCAGCCATCCGGGGATGAGGAAACTGTTTTTT.

The chain employs TRBV20-1 and TRBJ2-7; no firm D call. V shed 2 bases and J shed 2 bases, with 10 bases lying between them. Germline assignment: CDR1 DFQATT and CDR2 SNEGSKA (reference sequence). The CDR3 covers 13 residues. The CDR3 loop reads CSARNGETYEQYF. For the CDR3, the DNA is TGCAGTGCTAGAAATGGGGAAACCTACGAGCAGTACTTC.

As for this clonotype: A read error may be the cause here, since a much bigger clone is one base away. In this CDR3 the conserved last residue, phenylalanine or tryptophan, is missing, so a read error is likely. This chain joins TRBV7-9 and TRBJ2-7; tentatively, D is TRBD1 or TRBD2 (5 bases each). Germline V gives CDR1 SEHNR, CDR2 FQNEAQ (reference sequence). V dropped 5 bases and J dropped 3 bases, with 23 bases sitting between them. There are 17 residues in the CDR3. Here the CDR3 DNA reads TGTGCCAGCAGCCCCCGTCAGCCGGGACCGGACCGCTACGAGCAGTACATC. Amino acids: CASSPRQPGPDRYEQYI.

This clonotype was recorded only once. The chain combines TRBV7-9 with TRBJ2-1, with unresolved D. Deletions cut 5 bases from V and 12 bases from J, with 14 bases between. The CDR3 runs to 12 residues. CDR1 is SEHNR, CDR2 FQNEAQ, per germline (reference sequence). For the CDR3, the DNA is TGTGCCAGCAGCGCCTATATGAAAGGGCAGTTCTTC. Protein product: CASSAYMKGQFF.

This clonotype turned up a few times. This chain uses TRBV7-2 with TRBJ1-1, with 11 bases fitting TRBD1. Germline CDR1 is SGHTA and CDR2 is FQGNSA. The CDR3 contains 14 residues. The V gene end was trimmed by 1 base and the J gene end by 8 bases; junction bases not matched to a gene: 3. Here the CDR3 DNA reads TGTGCCAGCAGCTTAGGGGGACAGGGGGGAGAAGCTTTCTTT. Residues: CASSLGGQGGEAFF.

The genes are TRBV29-1 and TRBJ2-1; TRBD1 might be the D (7 bases). Germline assignment: CDR1 SQVTM and CDR2 ANQGSEA. Deletions cut 5 bases from V and 5 bases from J, with 13 bases between. The CDR3 runs to 13 residues. This CDR3 reads CSVSGGNNNEQFF. The CDR3 coding sequence is TGCAGCGTTTCAGGGGGGAATAACAATGAGCAGTTCTTC.

This clonotype was seen repeatedly, ten times or more. J is TRBJ2-2 and V is TRBV29-1, with 7 bases identical to TRBD1. The germline V gene has CDR1 SQVTM and CDR2 ANQGSEA. V was pared by 6 bases and J by 5 bases, with 3 bases of the junction left unmatched. CDR3 length: 12 residues. The CDR3, as DNA: TGCAGCGTGACAGGGTTAACCGGGGAGCTGTTTTTT. It specifies CSVTGLTGELFF.

This clonotype was found once. Being one base from a much bigger clone, this may be a read error. The V call is TRBV7-9, the J call TRBJ1-1, with 10 positions matching TRBD1. Germline lookup yields CDR1 SEHNR and CDR2 FQNEAQ (reference sequence). This CDR3 has 16 amino acids. CDR3 residues: CVSSLGRGQGLGEAFF. In nucleotides, the CDR3 is TGTGTCAGCAGCTTAGGAAGGGGACAGGGGCTCGGTGAAGCTTTCTTT.

As concerns this clonotype: A much larger clone differs from this one at a single base, so this may be a read error. J is TRBJ2-7 and V is TRBV19; D is perhaps TRBD1 (5 bases). The CDR3 totals 13 residues. Germline V lookup: CDR1 LNHDA, CDR2 SQIVND (reference sequence). CDR3 sequence (DNA): TGTGCCACCTCGGCCCAGGGCACCTACGAGCAGTGCTTC. Its translation: CATSAQGTYEQCF.

This clonotype has ten or more counts. The V call is TRBV6-2 or TRBV6-3, the J call TRBJ2-7; D call uncertain. The CDR3 contains 12 residues. V lost 6 bases to trimming and J lost 0 bases, with 6 bases between them. Germline loops: CDR1 MNHEY, CDR2 SVGEGT. The DNA for the CDR3 is TGTGCCAGCAGCATCAACTCCTACGAGCAGTACTTC. This encodes CASSINSYEQYF.

In its sample, this clonotype was seen many times. The rearrangement links TRBV29-1 to TRBJ1-1; D gene ambiguous. The CDR3 has 12 residues. The germline V gene has CDR1 SQVTM and CDR2 ANQGSEA. V was pared by 8 bases and J by 11 bases, with 21 bases between. This CDR3 reads CSFPRATQFAFF. CDR3 sequence (DNA): TGCAGCTTCCCCCGGGCGACCCAGTTTGCTTTCTTT.

To note about this clonotype: The junction differs from germline at one of its ends, possibly a read error. This chain uses TRBV9 with TRBJ2-3; possibly TRBD1 or TRBD2 for D (5 bases each). This CDR3 has 14 amino acids. CDR1 SGDLS and CDR2 YYNGEE come from the germline V gene. CDR3 sequence: CASSPGTGADTRYF. The CDR3 region has the DNA TGTGCCAGCAGCCCCGGGACGGGCGCAGATACGCGGTATTTT. The complete variable domain, with remaining parts taken from reference TRBV9 and TRBJ2-3, reads DSGVTQTPKHLITATGQRVTLRCSPRSGDLSVYWYQQSLDQGLQFLIQYYNGEERAKGNILERFSAQQFPDLHSELNLSSLELGDSALYFCASSPGTGADTRYFGPGTRLTVL.

The rearrangement uses TRBV12-3 or TRBV12-4 and TRBJ2-7; perhaps D is TRBD1 or TRBD2 (5 bases each). Trimming took 8 bases from V and 0 from J, leaving 11 bases between them. This CDR3 spans 13 amino acids. The CDR3 DNA reads TGTGCCAGCGGCTCTGGGGGCTCCTACGAGCAGTACTTC. Protein sequence: CASGSGGSYEQYF.

This clonotype was recorded a few times. The gene calls are TRBV6-2 or TRBV6-3 and TRBJ2-5; either TRBD1 or TRBD2 may fit D (5 bases each). Germline V gene data show CDR1 as MNHEY and CDR2 as SVGEGT. The CDR3 is 11 amino acids. The V end was cut by 7 bases, the J end by 7 bases, with 10 bases between. CDR3 nucleotides: TGTGCCAGCACGGCTGGGGGGACCCAGTACTTC. Encoded protein: CASTAGGTQYF.

CDR3 amino acids: CSARDDRSSYNSPLHF. In DNA, the CDR3 is TGCAGTGCTAGAGATGATCGGAGCTCCTATAATTCACCCCTCCACTTT. The V gene is TRBV20-1, the J gene TRBJ1-6, with D hard to call. This CDR3 comprises 16 residues. Germline values: CDR1 DFQATT, CDR2 SNEGSKA (reference sequence). With 0 bases removed from V and 0 bases from J, the gap between germline ends came to 9 bases.

This clonotype was found a few times. The chain couples TRBV6-5 to TRBJ1-1; tentative D call: TRBD1 (6 bases). The length of the CDR3 is 15 residues. Germline loops: CDR1 MNHEY, CDR2 SVGAGI. Between the trimmed V and J ends, which lost 2 bases and 0 bases, there was a span of 10 bases. The CDR3: CASSYVGHMNTEAFF. CDR3 bases: TGTGCCAGCAGTTACGTGGGACACATGAACACTGAAGCTTTCTTT.